The 24 T cell receptor beta chains reported below all come from one sample, sequenced in a study of blood T cell repertoires in COVID-19. Sequenced by immunoSEQ multiplex PCR; TCRdb stores in-frame clones only, minus some. The table lists more than 95,000 clones, 82% of them singletons. The sequenced material came from peripheral blood. Source of these receptors: a man older than 75 with acute or convalescent COVID-19.

The chain carries TRBV28 and TRBJ2-6; D may be TRBD1 (5 bases). CDR1 is MDHEN and CDR2 is SYDVKM in the germline V gene. The CDR3 covers 17 residues. With 6 bases removed from V and 0 bases from J, the gap between germline ends came to 15 bases. The CDR3 DNA is TGTGCCAGCAGGGGGCAGGACGTCTCCTCTGGGGCCAACGTCCTGACTTTC. Protein product: CASRGQDVSSGANVLTF. Full variable domain (rest looked up from reference TRBV28 and TRBJ2-6): DVKVTQSSRYLVKRTGEKVFLECVQDMDHENMFWYRQDPGLGLRLIYFSYDVKMKEKGDIPEGYSVSREKKERFSLILESASTNQTSMYLCASRGQDVSSGANVLTFGAGSRLTVL.

This sequence joins TRBV27 and TRBJ2-1; D is unresolved. The CDR3 sequence is 16 residues long. The V gene's germline CDR1 is MNHEY and CDR2 SMNVEV (reference sequence). Trimming stripped 4 bases from V and 4 bases from J, with 17 bases between. The CDR3 DNA follows: TGTGCCAGCAGTTCCCCCATACGACGAGGTTACAATGAGCAGTTCTTC. This encodes CASSSPIRRGYNEQFF.

This rearrangement joins TRBV28 to TRBJ1-2; D remains ambiguous. The CDR3 contains 15 residues. Germline CDR1 MDHEN, CDR2 SYDVKM. V shed 3 bases and J shed 0 bases, with 11 bases lying between them. The CDR3 nucleotides read TGTGCCAGCAGTTTCTACCTAGGAGCTAACTATGGCTACACCTTC. It specifies CASSFYLGANYGYTF.

V and J are TRBV28 and TRBJ2-2; 12 bases align to TRBD2. This CDR3 has 16 residues. The trim removed 2 bases at V and 7 bases at J, leaving 5 bases unmatched. Looked up from germline, CDR1 is MDHEN and CDR2 is SYDVKM. The CDR3 DNA reads TGTGCCAGCAGTTTAACTCCTAGCGGGAGGGTCGGGGAGCTGTTTTTT. Its protein product is CASSLTPSGRVGELFF.

The J gene is TRBJ1-1, the V gene TRBV6-5; weak D call: TRBD1 (6 bases). Germline V gives CDR1 MNHEY, CDR2 SVGAGI. The V and J ends lost 7 bases and 4 bases respectively, with 16 bases between them. This CDR3 comprises 14 residues. The CDR3 DNA is TGTGCCAGCAAGGACGGACAGTACGGCACTGAAGCTTTCTTT. Its protein product is CASKDGQYGTEAFF.

The chain is built from TRBV11-2 and TRBJ2-7; weak D call: TRBD1 (5 bases). The CDR3 is 15 residues long. Deletions cut 5 bases from V and 2 bases from J, with 16 bases between. Germline lookup yields CDR1 SGHAT and CDR2 FQNNGV. CDR3 nucleotide sequence: TGTGCCAGCAGCATACTACCCAGGGTCCCCTACGAGCAGTACTTC. Amino acid sequence: CASSILPRVPYEQYF.

This clone has just a few counts. The genes are TRBV19 and TRBJ1-6; D perhaps matches TRBD1 (6 bases). The CDR3 spans 16 residues. Germline values: CDR1 LNHDA, CDR2 SQIVND (reference sequence). The V end was cut by 6 bases, the J end by 0 bases, with 12 bases between. This chain's CDR3 is CASSRTASSYNSPLHF. The CDR3 DNA reads as TGTGCCAGTAGCAGGACAGCGAGCTCCTATAATTCACCCCTCCACTTT.

This clone has just a few counts. V gene TRBV2 combines with J gene TRBJ2-7; no clear D gene. Germline V gene lookup returns CDR1 SNHLY and CDR2 FYNNEI. The CDR3 runs 13 residues. The V and J ends lost 4 bases and 9 bases respectively, with 16 bases between them. For the CDR3, the DNA is TGTGCCAGCAGTGTAAGCAGTCCCCCTAGGCAGTACTTC. This sequence encodes CASSVSSPPRQYF.

This clone was seen just once. One end of the junction fails to match germline, which may point to a read error. The chain uses TRBV7-2 and TRBJ1-5; 10 nucleotides line up with TRBD1. Germline V gene sequence: CDR1 SGHTA, CDR2 FQGNSA. CDR3 size: 16 residues. The CDR3 protein is CASSIAGTGVNQPQHF. Here the CDR3 DNA reads TGTGCCAGCAGCATAGCCGGGACAGGGGTAAATCAGCCCCAGCATTTT.

This sequence joins TRBV4-1 and TRBJ2-5; 9 bases agree with TRBD2. CDR1 and CDR2 (germline): MGHRA, YSYEKL. The V and J ends lost 4 bases and 3 bases, in that order; junction bases with no gene match: 0. The CDR3 runs to 13 residues. The CDR3: CASSRGREETQYF. In DNA form, the CDR3 reads TGCGCCAGCAGCCGCGGGAGGGAAGAGACCCAGTACTTC.

V and J are TRBV5-1 and TRBJ1-4; perhaps TRBD1 as D (5 bases). Germline V lookup: CDR1 SGHRS, CDR2 YFSETQ. The CDR3 runs to 14 residues. V was pared by 4 bases and J by 6 bases, with 13 bases between. The CDR3 DNA sequence: TGCGCCAGCAGCAACCCGACAGTGGATGAAAAACTGTTTTTT. Residues: CASSNPTVDEKLFF.

The J gene is TRBJ1-6, the V gene TRBV30; a weak D match, TRBD1 (6 bases). Germline V gene data show CDR1 as GTSNPN and CDR2 as SVGIG (reference sequence). The CDR3 has 12 amino acids. The V and J ends lost 1 base and 10 bases respectively, with 8 bases between them. The CDR3 reads CAWSEGGSPLHF. In nucleotides, the CDR3 is TGTGCCTGGAGTGAAGGGGGATCACCCCTCCACTTT.

The chain carries TRBV19 and TRBJ1-2; 10 bases match TRBD1. The CDR3 is 15 residues long. V gave up 3 bases and J gave up 4 bases; unmatched junction bases: 5. Germline V lookup: CDR1 LNHDA, CDR2 SQIVND (reference sequence). In DNA form, the CDR3 reads TGTGCCAGTAGTATCACGACAGGGGGCAGCTATGGCTACACCTTC. Translated: CASSITTGGSYGYTF.

This rearrangement joins TRBV25-1 to TRBJ1-2; 7 bases are shared with TRBD1. From germline, CDR1 is MGHDK and CDR2 SYGVNS. After removal of 3 bases from V and 4 bases from J, the junction contained 11 bases not matched to a gene. CDR3 length: 16 residues. In nucleotides, the CDR3 is TGTGCCAGCAGTGAGATGGGGGGAACAGGGGTCTATGGCTACACCTTC. This gives the protein CASSEMGGTGVYGYTF.

This chain joins TRBV9 and TRBJ1-6; 7 nucleotides agree with TRBD1. V lost 3 bases and J lost 8; bases outside the gene matches: 8. The CDR3 runs to 15 residues. CDR1 and CDR2 (germline): SGDLS, YYNGEE. CDR3 region: CASSGGTATHSPLHF. CDR3 DNA sequence: TGTGCCAGCAGCGGGGGGACAGCTACACATTCACCCCTCCACTTT.

J is TRBJ2-3 and V is TRBV29-1, with 11 bases matching TRBD2. The germline CDR1 and CDR2 sequences are SQVTM and ANQGSEA. This CDR3 contains 13 residues. V lost 1 base to trimming and J lost 8 bases; unmatched junction nucleotides: 2. CDR3 sequence reads: CSVEVAGGVTQYF. The CDR3 bases are TGCAGCGTTGAAGTAGCGGGAGGGGTTACGCAGTATTTT.

V and J are TRBV3-1 (or the pseudogene TRBV3-2) and TRBJ2-7; TRBD2 agrees at 15 bases. The CDR3 runs to 18 residues. The germline V gene encodes CDR1 LGHDT and CDR2 YNNKEL (reference sequence). Trimming cost V 3 bases and J 3 bases; bases outside gene matches: 9. CDR3 residues: CASSHYGLAGGPGYEQYF. CDR3 DNA sequence: TGTGCCAGCAGCCACTATGGACTAGCGGGAGGGCCAGGCTACGAGCAGTACTTC.

The chain uses TRBV7-9 and TRBJ2-2; 7 bases are a match to TRBD1. The V gene end was trimmed by 1 base and the J gene end by 6 bases; junction bases not matched to a gene: 5. Germline loops: CDR1 SEHNR, CDR2 FQNEAQ (reference sequence). This CDR3 is 15 amino acids long. This CDR3 is CASSLDLGGSGELFF. The CDR3 nucleotides read TGTGCCAGCAGCTTAGATTTAGGGGGCTCCGGGGAGCTGTTTTTT.

V and J are TRBV19 and TRBJ1-2, with D perhaps matching TRBD1 (6 bases). CDR3 size: 17 residues. V dropped 5 bases and J dropped 2 bases, with 21 bases sitting between them. The germline V gene encodes CDR1 LNHDA and CDR2 SQIVND (reference sequence). This CDR3 is CASSDRTVRRGNYGYTF. In DNA, the CDR3 is TGTGCCAGTAGTGACCGGACCGTGCGCAGGGGAAACTATGGCTACACCTTC.

This clone was counted once. This chain joins TRBV10-3 and TRBJ1-1, with D uncertain. The CDR3 extends over 15 amino acids. Germline V gene data show CDR1 as ENHRY and CDR2 as SYGVKD. Deletions cut 3 bases from V and 0 bases from J, with 11 bases between. The CDR3: CAISDSPGMNTEAFF. The CDR3 DNA reads as TGTGCCATCAGTGACAGTCCGGGGATGAACACTGAAGCTTTCTTT.

This clone was found once. The chain couples TRBV5-1 to TRBJ2-7; TRBD1 matches 9 bases. CDR1 is SGHRS and CDR2 is YFSETQ in the germline V gene. With 2 bases clipped from V and 6 bases from J, the junction kept 6 bases outside the gene matches. CDR3 length equals 14 residues. CDR3 residues: CASSLPGQGGEQYF. As DNA, the CDR3 is TGCGCCAGCAGCTTACCGGGACAGGGAGGCGAGCAGTACTTC.

The chain uses TRBV11-2 and TRBJ2-3; D gene uncertain. The germline V and J ends were trimmed by 4 bases and 0 bases, with 11 bases remaining between them. CDR3 length: 15 residues. Germline CDR1 is SGHAT and CDR2 is FQNNGV. CDR3 region: CASSSSGSSTDTQYF. The CDR3, as DNA: TGTGCCAGCAGCTCCTCGGGTTCTAGCACAGATACGCAGTATTTT.

The chain combines TRBV9 with TRBJ2-4, with 7 bases identical to TRBD1. J lost 3 bases, V lost 0 bases, and 3 bases had no gene match. This CDR3 is 15 amino acids long. Germline V gene sequence: CDR1 SGDLS, CDR2 YYNGEE. The CDR3 DNA reads TGTGCCAGCAGCGTAGGGGGGACAGACAAAAACATTCAGTACTTC. The encoded protein is CASSVGGTDKNIQYF.

The chain carries TRBV28 and TRBJ1-1; 8 nucleotides agree with TRBD1. The CDR3 loop spans 14 amino acids. V lost 7 bases and J lost 8; bases outside the gene matches: 12. Germline assignment: CDR1 MDHEN and CDR2 SYDVKM. The CDR3 sequence: CASTPWGTGGEAFF. For the CDR3, the DNA is TGTGCCAGCACCCCATGGGGGACAGGAGGGGAAGCTTTCTTT.